These T cell receptor beta chains were read from a single sample in a study of shared clonotypes between healthy human individuals. Sequencing used immunoSEQ multiplex PCR; TCRdb keeps in-frame clones, though not all of them. The sample yields fewer than 500,000 clones, 60% to 80% seen once. Material: PBMCs. These receptors all stem from a woman in her thirties or forties in good health. Some clones in this sample may be carry-over from other donors' samples. Both conserved end residues are part of each CDR3. The D gene is left open where the match is weak. The size field is filled for only some rows; it gives once, few, many or a size class.

D gene,J gene,clone size,V gene,CDR3 DNA,CDR3 protein
TRBD2,TRBJ2-2,few,TRBV2,TGTGCCAGCAGGCGACTAGCGGGAAAGGCCGGGGAGCTGTTTTTT,CASRRLAGKAGELFF
NA,TRBJ1-3,NA,TRBV9,TGTGCCAGCAGCGTAGGTGGGGGTACGAGAGGGTCTGGAAACACCATATATTTT,CASSVGGGTRGSGNTIYF
NA,TRBJ2-1,once,TRBV2,TGTGCCAGCCTAAGCGTCGGCTACAATGAGCAGTTCTTC,CASLSVGYNEQFF
TRBD2,TRBJ2-2,NA,TRBV10-3,TGTGCCTCCGGACTAGCGGGAACGGACACCGGGGAGCTGTTTTTT,CASGLAGTDTGELFF
TRBD1,TRBJ2-7,NA,TRBV18,TGTGCCAGCTCACCGTCCTTCTTTCAGGGGGACGAGCAGTACTTC,CASSPSFFQGDEQYF
TRBD2,TRBJ2-7,NA,TRBV4-1,TGCGCCAGCAGCCAAGCAGGGACTAGCGGCTACGAGCAGTACTTC,CASSQAGTSGYEQYF
TRBD1,TRBJ1-1,NA,TRBV19,TGTGCCAGTAGCCTCAGACAGGGGCGGAGAGCTTTCTTT,CASSLRQGRRAFF
NA,TRBJ2-3,NA,TRBV6-4,TGTGCCAGCAGTGGCGGCAGGGACACAGATACGCAGTATTTT,CASSGGRDTDTQYF
NA,TRBJ1-5,many,TRBV6-1,TGTGCCAGCAGTGAATCGGACGGGGGGGGTCAGCCCCAGCATTTT,CASSESDGGGQPQHF
TRBD1,TRBJ2-1,NA,TRBV15,TGTGCCACCAGCAGGGACCCGGGACAGGGGGCGGAGCAGTTCTTC,CATSRDPGQGAEQFF
TRBD2,TRBJ2-7,NA,TRBV7-9,TGTGCCAGCAGCTTAGGGAGACTAGCGCGGGAAGGAGAGCAGTACTTC,CASSLGRLAREGEQYF
NA,TRBJ2-3,NA,TRBV2,TGTGCCAGCAGTGCTAGTGTAGATACGCAGTATTTT,CASSASVDTQYF
NA,TRBJ2-4,NA,TRBV29-1,TGCAGCGTTGAAGGGGGAGACATTCAGTACTTC,CSVEGGDIQYF
TRBD2,TRBJ2-7,NA,TRBV2,TGTGCCAGCAGTTACGGGACTAGCCACTACGAGCAGTACTTC,CASSYGTSHYEQYF
NA,TRBJ2-2,NA,TRBV7-9,TGTGCCAGCAGCTTGCAGGGATTTACCGGGGAGCTGTTTTTT,CASSLQGFTGELFF